The sequence of this TCR beta chain was determined in a study of T cell responses to AZD1222 COVID-19 vaccine. Clones were read by immunoSEQ multiplex PCR, and TCRdb kept only the in-frame ones, dropping some. The profile shows more than 35,000 clones, around four fifths of them singletons. This TCR derives from an adult who received the MenACWY meningococcal vaccine as a control. The sequenced sample was peripheral blood, obtained 28 days after the second dose of the MenACWY control vaccine.

The CDR3 DNA follows: TGTGCCAGCAGCCACTCCGAAGGGGACCCAACCTACGAGCAGTACGTC. Protein sequence: CASSHSEGDPTYEQYV. The V gene is TRBV7-9, the J gene TRBJ2-7, with D perhaps matching TRBD1 or TRBD2 (5 bases each). V lost 5 bases, J lost 2 bases, and 19 bases lay in between. Germline CDR1 is SEHNR and CDR2 is FQNEAQ (reference sequence). The CDR3 is made up of 16 amino acids.